This T cell receptor beta chain is from a study of patients and donors after allogeneic stem cell transplantation. Germline CDR1 reads DFQATT; CDR2 reads SNEGSKA (reference sequence). CDR3 length: 14 amino acids. Trimming took 3 bases from V and 6 from J, leaving 16 bases between them. This clonotype was seen a handful of times. TCRdb fed the RT-PCR reads into MiXCR, producing one record per CDR3 protein. The table has more than 850,000 distinct CDR3 sequences, 15% to 20% seen once. The chain uses TRBV20-1 and TRBJ2-3, with D possibly matching TRBD2 (6 bases). The receptor was isolated from a human donor who was either an allogeneic HSCT recipient or a stem cell or donor lymphocyte infusion donor (not recorded which). It is not recorded whose cells these are; they may come from a transplant donor. Sequenced: blood, either unsorted or a sorted T cell fraction (not recorded which). The CDR3 nucleotides are TGCAGTGCTAGTCCCCTAGCGACTCCGGATACGCAGTATTTT. Amino acid sequence: CSASPLATPDTQYF.